The clone carrying this T cell receptor beta chain has a count of ten or more. Its target is unknown. This CDR3 region has 15 residues. The V and J ends lost 0 bases and 2 bases, in that order; junction bases with no gene match: 1. Germline assignment: CDR1 SGHTA and CDR2 FQGNSA. These data belong to a study of T cells in Graves' hyperthyroidism and ophthalmopathy. Study as a whole: The authors collected peripheral blood at initial diagnosis, before any treatment.

Study-level points and caveats: Using 13 V-J features, a model discriminated ophthalmopathy from stable hyperthyroidism. The model made its ophthalmopathy prediction, and onset followed a median approximately six months later.

Amplified regions were TCR beta CDR3 sequences from RNA transcripts. Carried out on the TCR CDR3, a first-round RT-PCR used the HTBI primer set. TCRdb reprocessed the multiplex PCR reads with MiXCR, giving one entry per CDR3 protein. The repertoire consists of around 800,000 distinct CDR3 sequences, with 38% occurring once and the leading ten covering around 10%. The sequenced material came from blood. This chain joins TRBV7-2 and TRBJ2-7, with 10 nucleotides matching TRBD1. The clonotype originates from a man between 18 and 29 years old with Graves' hyperthyroidism. Here the CDR3 reads CASSLAGTGAYEQYF. CDR3 in DNA: TGTGCCAGCAGCTTAGCCGGGACAGGGGCCTACGAGCAGTACTTC.